This entry lists 18 T cell receptor beta chains sequenced from one sample in a study of Graves' ophthalmopathy and Graves' hyperthyroidism listed by TCRdb under 2018. Sequencer: Illumina HiSeq 2000. For repertoire sequencing, the TCR beta CDR3 regions were amplified from RNA transcripts. A first-round RT-PCR used HTBI primers with the Qiagen OneStep RT-PCR kit, followed by a second-round multiplex PCR, size selection and purification. The raw public reads went through TCRdb reprocessing: fastp at Q25, MiXCR clone calling, in-frame beta chains kept. Each CDR3 protein appears once, grouped with its most common genes and DNA. Across this sample there are a few hundred thousand distinct CDR3 sequences, with under 45% seen only once. Clones ranked in the top ten supply approximately 4.1% of the sample. Input material: peripheral blood or thyroid tissue (not recorded which). The receptors shown here come from an adult man with Graves' hyperthyroidism.

The genes are TRBV7-9 and TRBJ2-7; 11 bases fit TRBD1. The CDR3 length is 14 residues. The V segment lost 11 bases and the J segment 7 bases; nucleotides outside the gene matches: 13. Germline V gene data show CDR1 as SEHNR and CDR2 as FQNEAQ (reference sequence). In DNA form, the CDR3 reads TGTGCCGACGGACAGGGGGCCCACAGGGGTGAGCAGTACTTC. As protein: CADGQGAHRGEQYF.

This clonotype occurred a few times. The V gene is TRBV19, the J gene TRBJ2-5, with 7 bases identical to TRBD1. This CDR3 contains 13 residues. Germline V lookup: CDR1 LNHDA, CDR2 SQIVND (reference sequence). V gave up 7 bases and J gave up 5 bases; unmatched junction bases: 7. The chain's CDR3 is CASTLTGMETQYF. As DNA, the CDR3 is TGTGCCAGTACCTTGACAGGGATGGAGACCCAGTACTTC.

A few counts support this clonotype. V gene TRBV12-3 or TRBV12-4 combines with J gene TRBJ1-5; D is unclear. This CDR3 contains 11 residues. V lost 4 bases and J 11 bases, leaving 9 bases between the germline ends. CDR3 nucleotides: TGTGCCAGCAGTTCGGGCCCGGCCCAGCATTTT. It yields the protein CASSSGPAQHF.

This clonotype was seen at least ten times. The gene calls are TRBV6-5 and TRBJ1-1; D gene ambiguous. Per the germline V gene, CDR1 is MNHEY and CDR2 is SVGAGI. The CDR3 loop spans 15 amino acids. The V gene lost 7 bases and the J gene lost 2 bases, with 17 bases spanning the gap. CDR3 DNA: TGTGCCAGCACCCCGCGGCTATCGGGTAACACTGAAGCTTTCTTT. It encodes CASTPRLSGNTEAFF.

This clonotype showed up just a few times. The rearrangement links TRBV29-1 to TRBJ2-7; D uncertain. The J call is doubtful: the DNA matches TRBJ2-1 better. CDR1 SQVTM and CDR2 ANQGSEA come from the germline V gene. The CDR3 covers 11 residues. CDR3 amino acids: CSVEEDNEQFF. CDR3 coding DNA: TGCAGCGTTGAAGAGGACAATGAGCAGTTCTTC.

Many counts were recorded for this clonotype. The chain combines TRBV2 with TRBJ1-1, with unresolved D. This CDR3 contains 14 residues. CDR1 and CDR2 from the germline V gene are SNHLY and FYNNEI. The V gene lost 6 bases and the J gene lost 3 bases, with 14 bases spanning the gap. This CDR3 is CASRVGRIYTEAFF. The CDR3 nucleotides are TGTGCCAGCAGGGTGGGTAGGATCTACACTGAAGCTTTCTTT.

This clonotype was seen more than once but under ten times. The chain uses TRBV27 and TRBJ2-7, with D possibly TRBD2 on 7 matching bases. The CDR3 runs to 13 residues. V was clipped by 8 bases and J by 3 bases, with 14 bases between them. Germline CDR1 reads MNHEY; CDR2 reads SMNVEV (reference sequence). The DNA for the CDR3 is TGTGCCAGCGGCCGGGGGGACATCTACGAGCAGTACTTC. This codes for CASGRGDIYEQYF.

Concerning this clonotype itself: A much larger clone sits a single nucleotide away, making a read error possible. The rearrangement joins TRBV7-9 to TRBJ1-4; TRBD1 aligns across 7 bases. From germline, CDR1 is SEHNR and CDR2 FQNEAQ (reference sequence). This CDR3 is built from 14 residues. The CDR3 bases are TGTGCCGGCAGGACCGGGACAGAGGGAGAAAAACTGTTTTTT. It specifies CAGRTGTEGEKLFF.

Ten or more counts support this clonotype. The chain recombines TRBV20-1 with TRBJ1-2; D unclear. Between the trimmed V and J ends, which lost 4 bases and 7 bases, there was a span of 13 bases. This CDR3 has 12 amino acids. Per germline, CDR1 DFQATT and CDR2 SNEGSKA (reference sequence). The CDR3 bases are TGCAGTGCTATACTGGCTGGGAGTGGCTACACCTTC. Translating it yields CSAILAGSGYTF.

The sample holds many counts of this clonotype. V gene TRBV15 combines with J gene TRBJ2-7; no firm D call. V was shortened by 0 bases and J by 6 bases, with 12 bases between the two germline ends. The CDR3 spans 14 residues. Germline-derived CDR1 and CDR2 are LNHNV and YYDKDF (reference sequence). CDR3 region: CATSRDYVYPEQYF. Here the CDR3 DNA reads TGTGCCACCAGCAGAGATTACGTCTACCCCGAGCAGTACTTC.

CDR3 DNA: TGTGCCATCAGTGAGTCAAGGGACAGGGCTAACTATGGCTACACCTTC. The encoded protein is CAISESRDRANYGYTF. V and J are TRBV10-3 and TRBJ1-2; 9 bases fit TRBD1. This CDR3 has 16 residues. Looked up from germline, CDR1 is ENHRY and CDR2 is SYGVKD. V shed 0 bases and J 0 bases; nucleotides not matched to a gene: 2.

This clonotype was recorded at least ten times. V is TRBV20-1 and J is TRBJ2-2; 8 nucleotides agree with TRBD2. V dropped 5 bases and J dropped 3; count of bases not matched to a gene: 14. The CDR3 is 17 amino acids. Per germline, CDR1 DFQATT and CDR2 SNEGSKA (reference sequence). The chain's CDR3 is CSADEAGVSEDTGELFF. The DNA of the CDR3 is TGCAGTGCTGATGAAGCGGGAGTTAGTGAGGACACCGGGGAGCTGTTTTTT.

This clonotype was seen repeatedly, ten times or more. The chain uses TRBV27 and TRBJ2-5; tentative D call: TRBD1 (6 bases). Per germline, CDR1 MNHEY and CDR2 SMNVEV (reference sequence). The CDR3 has 16 amino acids. The V end was cut by 2 bases, the J end by 4 bases, with 17 bases between. The CDR3 nucleotides are TGTGCCAGCAGTTTAGTCGGCAGGGGTAGGGGAGAGACCCAGTACTTC. This sequence encodes CASSLVGRGRGETQYF.

With respect to this clonotype: This may arise from a read error, as a much more abundant clone is one base away. Since the CDR3 does not end with the conserved phenylalanine or tryptophan, this likely comes from a read error. The chain is built from TRBV29-1 and TRBJ1-2, with 7 nucleotides matching TRBD1. This CDR3 contains 16 residues. Losses at the gene ends were 6 bases for V and 6 bases for J; bases not matched to a gene: 19. CDR1 SQVTM and CDR2 ANQGSEA come from the germline V gene. CDR3 DNA sequence: TGCAGCGTACCCACCTTAGACAGGGCCACCCAGAATGGCTACACCCTC. Protein product: CSVPTLDRATQNGYTL.

In its sample, this clonotype was seen many times. V and J are TRBV10-1 and TRBJ2-2, with a weak D call TRBD1 (7 bases). This CDR3 is 14 amino acids long. Trimming took off 6 bases at V and 6 bases at J, with 14 bases between the two ends. Germline lookup yields CDR1 WNHNN and CDR2 SYGVQD (reference sequence). The CDR3 here is CASREGAWAGELFF. Written as DNA, the CDR3 is TGCGCCAGCAGGGAGGGGGCCTGGGCCGGGGAGCTGTTTTTT.

This chain connects TRBV20-1 to TRBJ2-7; perhaps TRBD2 as D (5 bases). The germline CDR1 and CDR2 sequences are DFQATT and SNEGSKA (reference sequence). CDR3 length equals 11 residues. V was shortened by 5 bases and J by 9 bases, with 14 bases between the two germline ends. The CDR3: CSAGALGVQYF. In DNA, the CDR3 is TGCAGTGCTGGAGCGCTCGGGGTGCAGTACTTC.

The V gene is TRBV24-1, the J gene TRBJ2-5; the match to TRBD2 covers 11 bases. The tail of the sequence fits TRBJ2-1 better, so the J call may be wrong. Germline assignment: CDR1 KGHDR and CDR2 SFDVKD. The CDR3 sequence is 18 residues long. CDR3: CATSDLGPGLADYNEQFF. The CDR3 region has the DNA TGTGCCACCAGTGATTTGGGGCCGGGACTAGCGGACTACAATGAGCAGTTCTTC.

This clonotype was picked up many times. The chain carries TRBV5-1 and TRBJ2-7, with 11 bases lining up with TRBD2. V lost 4 bases and J lost 2; bases outside the gene matches: 11. Germline CDR1 and CDR2: SGHRS and YFSETQ. The CDR3 sequence is 17 residues long. In nucleotides, the CDR3 is TGCGCCAGCAGCCTGGATGCTAGCGGGAGGCGAACCTACGAGCAGTACTTC. This codes for CASSLDASGRRTYEQYF.